Sequencing of this TCR beta chain was carried out in a study of response to subunit inactivated influenza vaccine. Study-wide results and caveats: Researchers suggested that each seasonal influenza vaccination recruits few new T cells.

The CDR3 length is 14 residues. The J segment lost 11 bases and the V segment lost 8 bases, leaving 13 bases of the junction unmatched. Via MiXCR, TCRdb re-called the RT-PCR reads, giving one row per CDR3 protein. The sample includes around 650,000 distinct CDR3 sequences, about a sixth of them seen just once. With regard to this clonotype: Its antigen is as yet unknown.

This receptor was identified in a man aged 50 or older who received an inactivated influenza vaccine. The material sequenced was PBMCs from blood, taken approximately 12 days after vaccination. The chain has TRBV12-3 or TRBV12-4 and TRBJ1-1; TRBD1 matches at 11 bases. The CDR3 spells CASGGTGGGGEAFF. The CDR3 region has the DNA TGTGCCAGCGGGGGGACAGGGGGAGGGGGCGAGGCTTTCTTT.